This T cell receptor beta chain appears in the sequencing data of a study of CD8+ T cells in alopecia areata. Overall study context: Treated patients took oral tofacitinib at 5 to 10 mg twice daily.

General study results and limits: Among the top 100, expanded CD8+ clones were significantly decreased by tofacitinib, as was scalp clonality. Sequences from scalp samples also cover resident alphabeta T cells of normal skin. Under tofacitinib, numerous expanded lesional clonotypes remained detectable in scalp and blood.

Documented treatment: oral pan-JAK inhibitor, 5-10 mg twice daily. The ends were cut back, 1 base at V and 9 bases at J, with 15 bases in the middle. Germline-derived CDR1 and CDR2 are GTSNPN and SVGIG (reference sequence). The CDR3 is 13 amino acids. This clone was observed a handful of times. Antigen unknown. After isolation, RNA underwent reverse transcription to generate cDNA as the sequencing template. Libraries were prepared by immunoSEQ multiplex PCR; TCRdb keeps only in-frame clonotypes and omits some of them. The sample has 200,000 to 250,000 clones, less than 65% seen once. Sequencing used CD4+ T cells sorted from blood, obtained at week 4, from a patient treated with tofacitinib. This receptor was identified in a human donor with alopecia areata. This sequence joins TRBV30 and TRBJ1-2; a weak D match, TRBD1 (5 bases). CDR3 sequence (DNA): TGTGCCTGGAGTGCTCAGGGCACGGGTAGCTACACCTTC. As protein: CAWSAQGTGSYTF. The variable domain in full, with the rest retrieved from reference TRBV30 and TRBJ1-2, is SQTIHQWPATLVQPVGSPLSLECTVEGTSNPNLYWYRQAAGRGLQLLFYSVGIGQISSEVPQNLSASRPQDRQFILSSKKLLLSDSGFYLCAWSAQGTGSYTFGSGTRLTVV.